The 16 T cell receptor beta chains below come from one sample, sequenced in a study of CD8+ T cells in alopecia areata. Extraction of RNA preceded its reverse transcription into cDNA, which served as the sequencing template. TCRdb's table, derived via immunoSEQ multiplex PCR, lists solely in-frame clones and lacks some. Listed for the sample are some 120,000 clones, none seen a single time. The sequenced sample consisted of lesional skin. The receptor source for this set is a C3H/HeJ mouse with alopecia areata. The strain is characterized by the MHC haplotype H2-k.

This clone occurred a few times. Gene labels here are mouse ones. The sequenced CDR3 bases are TGTGCCAGCAGTGATGCGACTGGGGGGGACTATGCT. Translated: CASSDATGGDYA. The whole CDR3 is CASSDATGGDYAEQFF. The V gene is TRBV13-1, the J gene TRBJ2-1; 11 bases agree with TRBD2. The DNA ends 4 residues before the CDR3 does, and the rest of the CDR3 is filled in from the germline J gene. The CDR3 extends over 16 amino acids. Germline CDR1 reads NSHNY; CDR2 reads SYGAGN. V was clipped by 0 bases and J by 2 bases; unmatched bases: 1.

Details on this clone: Gene labels here are mouse ones. Sequencing ends 4 residues short of the CDR3 end; the germline J gene provides the rest. V usage is TRBV19 and J usage is TRBJ1-1; D may be TRBD1 (5 bases). The germline V and J ends were trimmed by 5 bases and 1 base, with 12 bases remaining between them. This CDR3 spans 14 amino acids. Germline values: CDR1 FNHDT, CDR2 SITEND (reference sequence). CDR3 DNA, as far as it was read: TGTGCCAGCAGCCCCCTTCAGGGAAACACA. Translated, it gives CASSPLQGNT. The CDR3 as a whole reads CASSPLQGNTEVFF.

Notes on this clone: The listed genes are named as in mouse. The read stops 4 residues short of the end of the CDR3; the missing end is completed from the germline J gene. The chain couples TRBV17 to TRBJ2-7; 7 bases line up with TRBD2. V trimming: 4 bases; J trimming: 3 bases; junction bases outside the gene matches: 6. This CDR3 is built from 14 residues. The germline gives CDR1 MNHDT, CDR2 YYDKIL. CDR3 DNA, as far as it was read: TGTGCTAGCAGTAAAAGGGCTGGGGGCTAT. Translation gives CASSKRAGGY. The full CDR3 sequence reads CASSKRAGGYEQYF.

Ten or more counts support this clone. The gene symbols are mouse symbols. The CDR3 is cut off 4 residues early in the read; its end comes from the germline J gene. J is TRBJ2-7 and V is TRBV13-3; D possibly corresponds to TRBD1 (5 bases). Germline CDR1 is NNHDY and CDR2 is SYVADS. The CDR3 has 12 residues. The CDR3 loop is CASSFDRYEQYF. The sequenced CDR3 bases are TGTGCCAGCAGTTTTGACAGATAT.

In its sample, this clone was seen a few times. There is a difference at residue 15 between the TCRdb protein and the DNA translation, so the protein given here was translated from the DNA. The gene names here belong to mouse. The observed sequence ends 3 residues before the CDR3 terminus, with the missing tail filled in from the germline J gene. The chain recombines TRBV5 with TRBJ1-6; 7 nucleotides agree with TRBD1. TRBJ1-6 is designated an ORF whose function remains uncertain. The CDR3 runs 18 residues. The V gene's germline CDR1 is LGHNA and CDR2 YNLKQL (reference sequence). Germline trimming cut 1 base from V and 0 bases from J; bases unmatched to any gene: 6. The CDR3 reads CASSQAGQPNSYNSPLYF. CDR3 bases read: TGTGCCAGCAGCCAAGCGGGACAGCCAAATTCCTATAATTCGCCC.

About this clone: Mouse germline and gene names are used. Read sequence stops 4 residues before the CDR3 end, and the germline J gene provides the missing end. J is TRBJ2-3 and V is TRBV13-3, with 12 bases matching TRBD1. The CDR3 loop spans 16 amino acids. Per the germline V gene, CDR1 is NNHDY and CDR2 is SYVADS. V gave up 2 bases and J gave up 3 bases; unmatched junction bases: 4. The CDR3 region is CASSEAGQGAAETLYF. CDR3 DNA (partial): TGTGCCAGCAGTGAGGCGGGACAGGGGGCCGCAGAA.

For this clone: Each gene name is a mouse one. The read terminates 4 residues ahead of where the CDR3 ends, so the germline J gene completes it. The rearrangement joins TRBV1 to TRBJ2-3; 9 nucleotides align to TRBD2. Germline V gene data show CDR1 as NSQYPW and CDR2 as LRSPGD (reference sequence). Trimming removed 1 base from V and 3 bases from J; junction bases left unmatched: 2. This CDR3 region has 15 residues. CDR3 DNA, as far as it was read: TGCACCTGCAGTGCAGGCTGGGGGGGAGCAGAA. Translation gives CTCSAGWGGAE. The whole CDR3 protein reads CTCSAGWGGAETLYF. Variable domain in full (rest from reference TRBV1 and TRBJ2-3): VTLLEQNPRWRLVPRGQAVNLRCILKNSQYPWMSWYQQDLQKQLQWLFTLRSPGDKEVKSLPGADYLATRVTDTELRLQVANMSQGRTLYCTCSAGWGGAETLYFGSGTRLTVL.

In this sample, this clone turned up a few times. All gene names here are mouse names. The CDR3 goes on 4 residues after the read ends, and that part is filled in from the germline J gene. J is TRBJ2-5 and V is TRBV19, with 9 bases aligning to TRBD1. Germline V CDR1 and CDR2: FNHDT, SITEND (reference sequence). V lost 3 bases and J lost 1; bases outside the gene matches: 3. This CDR3 spans 15 amino acids. The covered CDR3 bases are TGTGCCAGCAGTACGACAGGGGGGCACCAAGAC. This sequence encodes CASSTTGGHQD. The full CDR3 protein reads CASSTTGGHQDTQYF. Complete variable domain (other parts from reference TRBV19 and TRBJ2-5): GGIITQTPKFLIGQEGQKLTLKCQQNFNHDTMYWYRQDSGKGLRLIYYSITENDLQKGDLSEGYDASREKKSSFSLTVTSAQKNEMAVFLCASSTTGGHQDTQYFGPGTRLLVL.

This clone has only a few counts. The genes and germline here are from mouse. The CDR3 goes on 4 residues after the read ends, and that part is filled in from the germline J gene. The chain has TRBV1 and TRBJ2-2; 10 nucleotides align to TRBD1. From germline, CDR1 is NSQYPW and CDR2 LRSPGD (reference sequence). V gave up 4 bases and J gave up 5 bases; unmatched junction bases: 1. CDR3 length equals 14 residues. The CDR3 DNA, read in part, is TGCACCTGCAGTGGACAGGGGGCGACCGGG. Residues: CTCSGQGATG. The entire CDR3 sequence reads CTCSGQGATGQLYF.

This clone was found a few times. Germline and genes: mouse. The read stops 4 residues short of the end of the CDR3; the missing end is completed from the germline J gene. V gene TRBV13-3 combines with J gene TRBJ1-4; the D gene is possibly TRBD1 (6 bases). The CDR3 is made up of 15 amino acids. Trimming shortened V by 1 base and J by 6 bases, and 13 bases separated the two germline ends. CDR1 is NNHDY and CDR2 is SYVADS in the germline V gene. The CDR3 sequence is CASSDLRGADERLFF. The sequenced CDR3 bases are TGTGCCAGCAGTGATTTGCGGGGGGCGGACGAA. Supplemented by reference TRBV13-3 and TRBJ1-4, the full variable domain reads EAAVTQSPRSKVAVTGGKVTLSCHQTNNHDYMYWYRQDTGHGLRLIHYSYVADSTEKGDIPDGYKASRPSQENFSLILELASLSQTAVYFCASSDLRGADERLFFGHGTKLSVL.

With respect to this clone: The germline and genes are mouse ones. The read comes to an end 4 residues before the CDR3 does, leaving the germline J gene to fill in the end. The chain employs TRBV31 and TRBJ2-1; TRBD2 matches 7 bases. Unmatched junction bases numbered 4, after V lost 1 base and J lost 1 base. CDR3 size: 15 residues. The V gene's germline CDR1 is GKSSPN and CDR2 SITVG. The CDR3 here is CAWSPRLGNYAEQFF. CDR3 DNA (partial): TGTGCCTGGAGTCCACGACTGGGCAACTATGCT.

This clone was detected ten times or more. The genes and germline here are from mouse. The sequenced part of the CDR3 DNA is TGTGCCAGCAGTGACGGGGGGGCGGGAGAC. The encoded protein is CASSDGGAGD. The whole CDR3 sequence is CASSDGGAGDTQYF. V gene TRBV13-3 combines with J gene TRBJ2-5; 8 nucleotides line up with TRBD2. The sequence runs out 4 residues before the end of the CDR3; the remainder is reconstructed from the germline J gene. CDR3 length: 14 amino acids. Germline CDR1 and CDR2: NNHDY and SYVADS.

This clone was found a few times. Mouse germline and gene names are used. The read terminates 4 residues before the CDR3 end, so the remaining end is supplied by the germline J gene. The chain combines TRBV13-1 with TRBJ1-2; perhaps TRBD1 as D (6 bases). The CDR3 length is 14 residues. Deletions cut 0 bases from V and 1 base from J, with 7 bases between. Germline assignment: CDR1 NSHNY and CDR2 SYGAGN. The CDR3 here is CASSDEQGNSDYTF. Partial CDR3 DNA: TGTGCCAGCAGTGATGAACAGGGAAACTCC.

This clone was seen at least ten times. The genes and germline here are from mouse. The CDR3 is cut off 4 residues early in the read; its end comes from the germline J gene. V gene TRBV13-3 combines with J gene TRBJ2-3; 11 nucleotides align to TRBD2. The CDR3 spans 17 residues. V trimming: 4 bases; J trimming: 0 bases; junction bases outside the gene matches: 7. The germline V gene encodes CDR1 NNHDY and CDR2 SYVADS. The chain's CDR3 is CASSFRDWGPSAETLYF. CDR3 DNA, as far as it was read: TGTGCCAGCAGTTTCCGGGACTGGGGGCCTAGTGCAGAA.

On this clone itself: Gene names and germline refer to mouse. The sequenced fragment ends 4 residues before the CDR3 boundary, so the rest is inferred from the germline J gene. The chain combines TRBV19 with TRBJ2-1; TRBD1 is a possible D gene (5 bases). Trimming pared 3 bases from V and 4 bases from J, leaving 8 bases between. The V gene's germline CDR1 is FNHDT and CDR2 SITEND (reference sequence). The CDR3 is 13 amino acids. Incomplete CDR3 DNA: TGTGCCAGCAGTACCCAGGGTTATGCT. Translating it yields CASSTQGYA. The complete CDR3 sequence is CASSTQGYAEQFF. Looking up the rest from reference TRBV19 and TRBJ2-1 gives the full variable domain: GGIITQTPKFLIGQEGQKLTLKCQQNFNHDTMYWYRQDSGKGLRLIYYSITENDLQKGDLSEGYDASREKKSSFSLTVTSAQKNEMAVFLCASSTQGYAEQFFGPGTRLTVL.

This clone occurred a few times. Gene labels here are mouse ones. Sequencing ends 4 residues short of the CDR3 end; the germline J gene provides the rest. The chain joins TRBV13-2 to TRBJ2-5; D ambiguous. The CDR3 is made up of 11 amino acids. The germline V gene has CDR1 NNHNN and CDR2 SYGAGS (reference sequence). Incomplete CDR3 DNA: TGTGCCAGCGGGAACTTAGAC. As protein: CASGNLD. The complete CDR3 reads CASGNLDTQYF.